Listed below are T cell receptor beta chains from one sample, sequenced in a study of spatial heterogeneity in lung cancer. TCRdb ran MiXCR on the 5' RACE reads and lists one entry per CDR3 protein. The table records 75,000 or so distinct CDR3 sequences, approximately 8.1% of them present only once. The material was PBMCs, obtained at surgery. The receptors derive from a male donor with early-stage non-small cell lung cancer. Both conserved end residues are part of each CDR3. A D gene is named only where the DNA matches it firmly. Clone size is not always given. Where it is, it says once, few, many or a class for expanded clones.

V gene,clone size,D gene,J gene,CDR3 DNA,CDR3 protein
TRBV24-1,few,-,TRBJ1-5,TGTGCCATCGCTATCAGGGTCATCGAGGTCAATCAGCCCCAGCATTTT,CAIAIRVIEVNQPQHF
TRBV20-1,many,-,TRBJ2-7,TGCAGTGCTAGAGATACGGGATCCGTCTACGAGCAGTACTTC,CSARDTGSVYEQYF
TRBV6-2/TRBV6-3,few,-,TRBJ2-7,TGTGCCAGCAGCCGCGACTTTAGGCACTCCTACGAGCAGTACTTC,CASSRDFRHSYEQYF
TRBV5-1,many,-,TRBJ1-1,TGCGCCAGCAGCCCAAACCCCGGGAGGACGGAAGCTTTCTTT,CASSPNPGRTEAFF
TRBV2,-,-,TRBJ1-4,TGTGCCAGCAGTGTAATTGAAAAACTGTTTTTT,CASSVIEKLFF
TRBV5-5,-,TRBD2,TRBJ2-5,TGTGCCAGCAGCTTGGAACTAGCGGGGGCAGAGACCCAGTACTTC,CASSLELAGAETQYF
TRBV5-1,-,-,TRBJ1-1,TGCGCCAGCAGCTTGGTCGGACAGTCGGTTGCTGAAGCTTTCTTT,CASSLVGQSVAEAFF
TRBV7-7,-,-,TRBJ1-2,TGCGCTAGCAGCTTACGGGGGCGCGGCTACACCTTC,CASSLRGRGYTF
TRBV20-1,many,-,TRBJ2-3,TGCAGTGCTAGGGGGCCGGGACATACCACAGATACGCAGTATTTT,CSARGPGHTTDTQYF
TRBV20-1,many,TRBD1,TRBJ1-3,TGCAGTGCAAAAGACAGGGCTGTCGGTTTTAACACCATATATTTT,CSAKDRAVGFNTIYF
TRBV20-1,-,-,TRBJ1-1,TGCAGTGCTAGAGATATAGGGGGAGGTGAAGCTTTCTTT,CSARDIGGGEAFF
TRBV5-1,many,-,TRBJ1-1,TGCGCCAGCAGCTTGACAGCAACCATGAACACTGAAGCTTTCTTT,CASSLTATMNTEAFF
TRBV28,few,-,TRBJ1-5,TGTGCCAGCAGTTCGCCAAGCGAGAATCAGCCCCAGCATTTT,CASSSPSENQPQHF
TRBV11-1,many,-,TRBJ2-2,TGTGCCAGCAGCACCCTGTGGTACGGAGAGCTGTTTTTT,CASSTLWYGELFF
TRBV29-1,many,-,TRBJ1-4,TGCAGCGTCGACAAAGGGGGGGCTAATGAAAAACTGTTTTTT,CSVDKGGANEKLFF
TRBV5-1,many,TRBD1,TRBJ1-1,TGCGCCAGCAGCCCAACAGGGGCCGAAACTGAAGCTTTCTTT,CASSPTGAETEAFF
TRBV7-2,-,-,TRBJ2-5,TGTGCCAGCAGCTTAGGCGGCCCAGAGGCCCAGTACTTC,CASSLGGPEAQYF
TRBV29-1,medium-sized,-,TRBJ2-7,TGCAGCGTTGAGGTAGCGGATTCCATGACTGTCGAGCAGTACTTC,CSVEVADSMTVEQYF
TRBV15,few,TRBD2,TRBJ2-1,TGTGCCACCAGCAGAGATATGGCGGGAGGGCACTACAATGAGCAGTTCTTC,CATSRDMAGGHYNEQFF
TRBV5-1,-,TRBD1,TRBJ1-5,TGCGCCAGCAGCAAAGGAACAGGGGACCTGCATCAGCCCCAGCATTTT,CASSKGTGDLHQPQHF
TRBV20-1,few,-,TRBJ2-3,TGCAGTGCTAGAGATTTGGGACGGAGCACAGATACGCAGTATTTT,CSARDLGRSTDTQYF
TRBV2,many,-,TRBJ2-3,TGTGCCAGCGGGTGGGATAGTGCAGATACGCAGTATTTT,CASGWDSADTQYF
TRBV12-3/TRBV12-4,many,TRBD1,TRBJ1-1,TGTGCCAGCAGTCCGGGACAGGGAACTGAAGCTTTCTTT,CASSPGQGTEAFF
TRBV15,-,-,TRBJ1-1,TGTGCCTCCCAGAGGCCCAGGACTAAGCCTTTCTTT,CASQRPRTKPFF
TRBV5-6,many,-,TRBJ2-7,TGTGCCAGCAGCGCCCGAGGAGGGGGCCACGAGCAGTACTTC,CASSARGGGHEQYF
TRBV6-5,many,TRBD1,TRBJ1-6,TGTGCCAGCAGAGGGACAGGGGAAAATTCACCCCTCCACTTT,CASRGTGENSPLHF
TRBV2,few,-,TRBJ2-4,TGTGCCAGCAGCCGTAGAGGGGCCAAAAACATTCAGTACTTC,CASSRRGAKNIQYF
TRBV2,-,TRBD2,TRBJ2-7,TGTGCCAGCAGTGAGGGGCTAGCGGGAGGATCGGCCTACGAGCAGTACTTC,CASSEGLAGGSAYEQYF
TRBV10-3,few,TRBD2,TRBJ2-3,TGTGCCATCAGTCCTTCGCTAGCGGGGGGCACAGATACGCAGTATTTT,CAISPSLAGGTDTQYF
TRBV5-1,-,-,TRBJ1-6,TGCGCCAGCAGCTTGGAACCAGGGGACTCAAACGGTTCACCCCTCCACTTT,CASSLEPGDSNGSPLHF
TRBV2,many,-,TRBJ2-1,TGTGCCAGCAGATTTGGCGGGACTTACAATGAGCAGTTCTTC,CASRFGGTYNEQFF
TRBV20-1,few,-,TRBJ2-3,TGCAGTGCTAGAGATGAAGCAGCAAGCACAGATACGCAGTATTTT,CSARDEAASTDTQYF
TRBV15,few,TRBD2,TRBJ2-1,TGTGCCACCAGCACTTTAAGGACTAGCGGGTACAATGAGCAGTTCTTC,CATSTLRTSGYNEQFF
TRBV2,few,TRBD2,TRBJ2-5,TGTGCCAGTCAGCGGGAGAGGCAAGAGACCCAGTACTTC,CASQRERQETQYF
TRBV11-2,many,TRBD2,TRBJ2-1,TGTGCCAGCAGCTTAGGGATCTTTGCGGGAGGGAGGTTTGAGCAGTTCTTC,CASSLGIFAGGRFEQFF
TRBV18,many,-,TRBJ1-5,TGTGCCAGCTCACCCCGACAGGGCAATCAGCCCCAGCATTTT,CASSPRQGNQPQHF
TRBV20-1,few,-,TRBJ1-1,TGCAGTGCTAGGTACGGTAACACTGAAGCTTTCTTT,CSARYGNTEAFF
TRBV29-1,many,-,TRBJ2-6,TGCAGCGTTGCAGGGGAGAGGGCTGGGGCCAACGTCCTGACTTTC,CSVAGERAGANVLTF